What follows are 6 T cell receptor beta chains derived from one specimen sequenced in a study of T cells in localized non-small cell lung cancer. Some clones are missing from TCRdb's copy, which holds only in-frame ones; the method was immunoSEQ multiplex PCR. The repertoire has under 35,000 clones, 92% of them found once; the top ten carry 4% to 4.5%. The starting material was peripheral blood mononuclear cells, obtained before any cancer treatment. The source is a woman aged 40-69 years with stage III lung adenocarcinoma.

The genes are TRBV10-1 and TRBJ1-1, with D possibly being TRBD1 (5 bases). Germline loops: CDR1 WNHNN, CDR2 SYGVQD (reference sequence). The CDR3 length is 14 residues. V shed 5 bases and J shed 5 bases, with 15 bases lying between them. The CDR3, as DNA: TGCGCCAGCAGTCCGAATTCGGGGGAGACTGAAGCTTTCTTT. It encodes CASSPNSGETEAFF.

The V call is TRBV7-9, the J call TRBJ2-1; TRBD1 might be the D (6 bases). The length of the CDR3 is 14 residues. V was shortened by 7 bases and J by 3 bases, with 13 bases between the two germline ends. Germline CDR1 SEHNR, CDR2 FQNEAQ (reference sequence). As DNA, the CDR3 is TGTGCCAGCATCACGACAGGCGACTACAATGAGCAGTTCTTC. It codes for CASITTGDYNEQFF.

The genes are TRBV5-6 and TRBJ2-7, with TRBD1 identical over 9 bases. Germline CDR1 reads SGHDT; CDR2 reads YYEEEE. V dropped 0 bases and J dropped 3; count of bases not matched to a gene: 7. The CDR3 consists of 16 residues. As DNA, the CDR3 is TGTGCCAGCAGCTTGGGGGGACAGGGTATAGTCTACGAGCAGTACTTC. Its translation: CASSLGGQGIVYEQYF.

Regarding this clone: Germline and junction disagree at one end, which may indicate a read error. The gene calls are TRBV15 and TRBJ2-2; TRBD2 matches at 8 bases. CDR1 is LNHNV, CDR2 YYDKDF, per germline (reference sequence). The CDR3 length is 16 residues. The chain's CDR3 is CATSRDGRVTTGELLF. For the CDR3, the DNA is TGTGCCACCAGCAGAGACGGGAGGGTTACCACCGGGGAGCTGCTTTTT.

The CDR3 region has the DNA TGTGCCAGCAGCGTAGCCCCCACGGGGAACGGGGAGCTGTTTTTT. As protein: CASSVAPTGNGELFF. The rearrangement joins TRBV9 to TRBJ2-2; D perhaps matches TRBD2 (5 bases). The CDR3 extends over 15 amino acids. Between the trimmed V and J ends, which lost 0 bases and 7 bases, there was a span of 13 bases. Germline values: CDR1 SGDLS, CDR2 YYNGEE.

This sequence joins TRBV6-1 and TRBJ1-4; TRBD1 matches 8 bases. The CDR3 is 15 amino acids. V was pared by 4 bases and J by 2 bases, with 3 bases of the junction left unmatched. Germline V gene sequence: CDR1 MNHNS, CDR2 SASEGT. In DNA, the CDR3 is TGTGCCAGCAGTGCCCGACAGGGGACTAATGAAAAACTGTTTTTT. It yields the protein CASSARQGTNEKLFF.